Listed below are T cell receptor beta chains from one sample, sequenced in a study of OX40 agonist ivuxolimab in advanced cancers. Method: immunoSEQ multiplex PCR; TCRdb's copy keeps in-frame clones and lacks some. Of around 80,000 clones detected, around 80% appear once; the ten largest clones hold 4% to 6%. The source material was CD4+ or CD8+ T cells sorted from blood, sampled in a trial of the OX40 agonist ivuxolimab. These receptors were collected from an adult with an advanced solid tumor such as melanoma, head and neck, liver or kidney cancer. The CDR3 runs from the conserved cysteine through the conserved F or W. The D gene is left open where the match is weak. The listing skips clone size in some rows; elsewhere it reads once, few, many or a size class.

v_call,d_call,clone_size,j_call,cdr3_aa,cdr3_nt
TRBV29-1,.,few,TRBJ2-3,CSVGVGASTDTQYF,TGCAGCGTTGGGGTTGGGGCCAGCACAGATACGCAGTATTTT
TRBV5-1,.,.,TRBJ2-7,CASSPQTLYEQYF,TGCGCCAGCAGCCCCCAGACTTTATACGAGCAGTACTTC
TRBV15,TRBD2,.,TRBJ2-3,CATSTIAGGTDTQYF,TGTGCCACCTCAACTATAGCGGGGGGCACAGATACGCAGTATTTT
TRBV4-2,.,.,TRBJ2-5,CASSPETGTRETQYF,TGTGCCAGCAGCCCCGAGACTGGGACCCGGGAGACCCAGTACTTC
TRBV7-2,TRBD1,.,TRBJ2-1,CASSSPVGTGWGNEQFF,TGTGCCAGCAGCTCCCCGGTAGGGACAGGGTGGGGCAATGAGCAGTTCTTC
TRBV6-1,.,few,TRBJ1-6,CASSEMWGGNSPLHF,TGTGCCAGCAGTGAGATGTGGGGGGGAAATTCACCCCTCCACTTT
TRBV2,.,.,TRBJ2-3,CASQVISDTQYF,TGTGCCAGCCAAGTTATTTCAGATACGCAGTATTTT
TRBV7-2,.,once,TRBJ2-1,CASSHQKGGVVGEQFF,TGTGCCAGCAGCCATCAAAAGGGGGGAGTAGTCGGTGAGCAGTTCTTC
TRBV19,.,.,TRBJ2-6,CASSNSGSGANVLTF,TGTGCCAGTAGTAACAGTGGGTCCGGGGCCAACGTCCTGACTTTC
TRBV18,TRBD1,.,TRBJ2-7,CASSTGTGAYEQYF,TGTGCCAGCTCAACCGGGACAGGGGCCTACGAGCAGTACTTC
TRBV18,TRBD2,.,TRBJ2-7,CASSKNAPGLAGGNEQYF,TGTGCCAGCTCAAAAAACGCGCCGGGACTAGCGGGAGGAAACGAGCAGTACTTC
TRBV21-1,.,.,TRBJ2-3,CASSISGDGTDTQYF,TGTGCCAGCAGCATTAGCGGGGATGGCACAGATACGCAGTATTTT
TRBV6-4,TRBD2,.,TRBJ2-1,CASRDLAGVGEQFF,TGTGCCAGCAGAGATCTAGCGGGAGTAGGTGAGCAGTTCTTC
TRBV5-1,.,.,TRBJ2-3,CASSLSQGVSDTQYF,TGCGCCAGCAGCTTGTCCCAGGGAGTTTCAGATACGCAGTATTTT
TRBV6-5,.,.,TRBJ2-7,CASSYSIASYEQYF,TGTGCCAGCAGTTACTCGATCGCCTCCTACGAGCAGTACTTC
TRBV28,.,.,TRBJ2-6,CASSELGSGGEISGANVLTF,TGTGCCAGCAGTGAACTGGGGTCGGGCGGGGAAATCTCTGGGGCCAACGTCCTGACTTTC
TRBV20-1,.,once,TRBJ1-4,CSGSSNEKLFF,TGCTCCGGGTCGTCTAATGAAAAACTGTTTTTT